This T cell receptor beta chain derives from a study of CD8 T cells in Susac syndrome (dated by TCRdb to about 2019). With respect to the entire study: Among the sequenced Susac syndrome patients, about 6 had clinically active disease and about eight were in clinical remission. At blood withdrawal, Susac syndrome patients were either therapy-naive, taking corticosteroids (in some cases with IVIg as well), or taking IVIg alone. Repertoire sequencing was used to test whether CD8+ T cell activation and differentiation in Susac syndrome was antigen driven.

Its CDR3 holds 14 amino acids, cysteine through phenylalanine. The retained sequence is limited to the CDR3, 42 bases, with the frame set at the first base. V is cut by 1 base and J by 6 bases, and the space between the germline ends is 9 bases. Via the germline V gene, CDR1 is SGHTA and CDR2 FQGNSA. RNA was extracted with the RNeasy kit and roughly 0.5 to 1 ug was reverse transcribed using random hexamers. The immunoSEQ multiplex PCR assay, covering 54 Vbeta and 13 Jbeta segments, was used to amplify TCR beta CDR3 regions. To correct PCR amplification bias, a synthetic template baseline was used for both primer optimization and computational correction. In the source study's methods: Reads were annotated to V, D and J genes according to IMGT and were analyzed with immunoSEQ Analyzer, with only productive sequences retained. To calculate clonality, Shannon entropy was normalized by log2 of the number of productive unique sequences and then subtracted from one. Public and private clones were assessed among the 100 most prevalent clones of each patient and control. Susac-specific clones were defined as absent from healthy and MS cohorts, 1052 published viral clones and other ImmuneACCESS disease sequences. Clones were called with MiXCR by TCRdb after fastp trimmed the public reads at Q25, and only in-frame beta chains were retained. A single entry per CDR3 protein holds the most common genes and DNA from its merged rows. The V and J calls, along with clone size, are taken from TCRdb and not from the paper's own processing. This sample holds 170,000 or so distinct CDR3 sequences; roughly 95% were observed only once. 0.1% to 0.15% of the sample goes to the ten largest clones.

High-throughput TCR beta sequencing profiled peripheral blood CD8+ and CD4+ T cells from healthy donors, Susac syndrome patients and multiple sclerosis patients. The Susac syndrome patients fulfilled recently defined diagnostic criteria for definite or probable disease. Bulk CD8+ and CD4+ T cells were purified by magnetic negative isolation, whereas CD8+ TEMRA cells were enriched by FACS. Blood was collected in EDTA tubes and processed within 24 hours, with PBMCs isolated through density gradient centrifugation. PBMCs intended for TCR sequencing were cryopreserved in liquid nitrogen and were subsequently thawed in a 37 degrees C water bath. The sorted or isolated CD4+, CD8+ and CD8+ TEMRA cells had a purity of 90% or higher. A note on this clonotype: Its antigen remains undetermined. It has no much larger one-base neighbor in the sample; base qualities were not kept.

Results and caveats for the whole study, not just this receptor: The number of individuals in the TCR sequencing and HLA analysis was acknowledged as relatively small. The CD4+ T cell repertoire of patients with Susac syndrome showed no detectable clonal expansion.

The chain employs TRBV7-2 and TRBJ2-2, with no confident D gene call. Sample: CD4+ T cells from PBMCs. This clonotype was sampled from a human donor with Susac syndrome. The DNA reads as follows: TGTGCCAGCAGCTTAGAATGGGGTCCCGGGGAGCTGTTTTTT. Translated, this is CASSLEWGPGELFF.